These 21 T cell receptor beta chains were sequenced from one sample in a study of T cell responses to AZD1222 COVID-19 vaccine. Some clones are missing from TCRdb's copy, which holds only in-frame ones; the method was immunoSEQ multiplex PCR. Here the sample spans 130,000 to 150,000 clones, about 90% being singletons. Source: peripheral blood, taken 28 days after the second AZD1222 dose. All receptors come from an adult who received the AZD1222 COVID-19 vaccine.

As regards this clone: This same CDR3 is encoded by further DNA sequences in the sample. The V call is TRBV3-1 (or the pseudogene TRBV3-2), the J call TRBJ1-5; no clear D gene. CDR1 and CDR2 from the germline V gene are LGHDT and YNNKEL (reference sequence). This CDR3 spans 12 amino acids. V gave up 3 bases and J gave up 5 bases, with 5 bases separating them. The CDR3 DNA reads as TGTGCCAGCAGCCAGGGGTATCAGCCCCAGCATTTT. This codes for CASSQGYQPQHF.

The V call is TRBV10-3, the J call TRBJ2-1; 9 bases are a match to TRBD2. CDR3 length: 14 amino acids. Germline V lookup: CDR1 ENHRY, CDR2 SYGVKD. The V and J ends lost 7 bases and 7 bases, in that order; junction bases with no gene match: 8. The CDR3 sequence is CAITAGGPGNEQFF. The CDR3 DNA follows: TGTGCCATCACCGCGGGGGGGCCGGGTAATGAGCAGTTCTTC.

V gene TRBV2 combines with J gene TRBJ1-1; weak D call: TRBD1 (5 bases). V was pared by 6 bases and J by 6 bases, with 17 bases between. CDR3 length equals 14 residues. Germline CDR1 reads SNHLY; CDR2 reads FYNNEI. The CDR3 protein is CASRNPGMSSEAFF. The CDR3 DNA follows: TGTGCCAGCAGGAACCCAGGGATGAGCTCTGAAGCTTTCTTT. The full variable domain, its missing parts supplied by reference TRBV2 and TRBJ1-1, is EPEVTQTPSHQVTQMGQEVILRCVPISNHLYFYWYRQILGQKVEFLVSFYNNEISEKSEIFDDQFSVERPDGSNFTLKIRSTKLEDSAMYFCASRNPGMSSEAFFGQGTRLTVV.

The rearrangement joins TRBV6-5 to TRBJ2-3; D possibly matches TRBD1 or TRBD2 (5 bases each). From germline, CDR1 is MNHEY and CDR2 SVGAGI. The CDR3 loop spans 15 amino acids. With 5 bases removed from V and 0 bases from J, the gap between germline ends came to 12 bases. This chain's CDR3 is CASSPQGRSTDTQYF. CDR3 bases: TGTGCCAGCAGTCCGCAGGGACGCAGCACAGATACGCAGTATTTT.

The V gene is TRBV19, the J gene TRBJ1-1; weak D call: TRBD1 (6 bases). This CDR3 has 15 residues. Germline V gives CDR1 LNHDA, CDR2 SQIVND (reference sequence). The ends were cut back, 4 bases at V and 1 base at J, with 13 bases in the middle. The CDR3, as DNA: TGTGCCAGTAGTAGCGCCGGGACACAGAACACTGAAGCTTTCTTT. This sequence encodes CASSSAGTQNTEAFF.

This clone occurred once. The J gene is TRBJ1-3, the V gene TRBV9; maybe TRBD1 (5 bases). V was trimmed by 1 base and J by 10 bases, leaving 18 bases between them. Germline CDR1 SGDLS, CDR2 YYNGEE. CDR3 length equals 15 residues. CDR3 in DNA: TGTGCCAGCAGCGTACGACCCGGGACTGATTTAACCATATATTTT. It codes for CASSVRPGTDLTIYF.

The chain couples TRBV6-2 or TRBV6-3 to TRBJ1-2; D call uncertain. Per germline, CDR1 MNHEY and CDR2 SVGEGT. The CDR3 is made up of 13 amino acids. V lost 4 bases to trimming and J lost 5 bases, with 11 bases between them. CDR3 in DNA: TGTGCCAGCAGTTGGACTGCGAGGTATGGCTACACCTTC. Protein sequence: CASSWTARYGYTF.

The chain uses TRBV19 and TRBJ2-1; no clear D. The V gene's germline CDR1 is LNHDA and CDR2 SQIVND (reference sequence). V was clipped by 8 bases and J by 6 bases, with 11 bases between them. CDR3 length equals 12 residues. The CDR3 DNA sequence: TGTGCCAGTGCCAACCTCCTCAATGAGCAGTTCTTC. This translates into CASANLLNEQFF. Full variable domain (remainder filled in from reference TRBV19 and TRBJ2-1): DGGITQSPKYLFRKEGQNVTLSCEQNLNHDAMYWYRQDPGQGLRLIYYSQIVNDFQKGDIAEGYSVSREKKESFPLTVTSAQKNPTAFYLCASANLLNEQFFGPGTRLTVL.

This sequence joins TRBV7-3 and TRBJ2-1; possibly TRBD2 for D (5 bases). Per germline, CDR1 SGHTA and CDR2 FQGTGA. CDR3 length equals 13 residues. Trimming removed 2 bases from V and 3 bases from J, with 5 bases in between. CDR3 protein: CASSLGLYNEQFF. CDR3 in DNA: TGTGCCAGCAGCTTAGGACTCTACAATGAGCAGTTCTTC.

Here the CDR3 reads CAISDSSGGAGRTGELFF. The CDR3 coding sequence is TGTGCCATCAGTGACTCGAGCGGGGGGGCCGGTCGGACCGGGGAGCTGTTTTTT. The chain recombines TRBV10-3 with TRBJ2-2; 10 bases fit TRBD2. The CDR3 is made up of 18 amino acids. V shed 3 bases, J shed 5 bases, and the junction held 12 bases outside the gene matches. CDR1 is ENHRY, CDR2 SYGVKD, per germline.

CDR3 region: CAWSVLKGGEQFF. The CDR3 DNA reads TGTGCCTGGAGTGTACTGAAGGGCGGCGAGCAGTTCTTC. The chain employs TRBV30 and TRBJ2-1, with unresolved D. This CDR3 has 13 residues. V was cut by 0 bases and J by 10 bases, with 13 bases left in between. Germline-derived CDR1 and CDR2 are GTSNPN and SVGIG (reference sequence).

The chain couples TRBV9 to TRBJ1-1; possibly TRBD1 for D (6 bases). The V end lost 0 bases, the J end lost 0 bases, and 9 bases lay between the germline ends. From germline, CDR1 is SGDLS and CDR2 YYNGEE. CDR3 length: 15 residues. The chain's CDR3 is CASSVVGGVNTEAFF. CDR3 coding DNA: TGTGCCAGCAGCGTAGTAGGGGGAGTGAACACTGAAGCTTTCTTT.

The genes are TRBV11-2 and TRBJ1-1, with TRBD1 as a possible D gene (6 bases). The germline gives CDR1 SGHAT, CDR2 FQNNGV. V was pared by 1 base and J by 1 base, with 10 bases between. The CDR3 loop spans 15 amino acids. CDR3 protein: CASSLGGHRNTEAFF. The CDR3 DNA follows: TGTGCCAGCAGCTTAGGGGGACATAGGAACACTGAAGCTTTCTTT.

This sequence joins TRBV7-2 and TRBJ2-5; D is unclear. V lost 5 bases and J lost 3, with 13 bases in between. The CDR3 totals 14 residues. Germline CDR1 SGHTA, CDR2 FQGNSA. CDR3 in amino acids: CASSLAWTKETQYF. DNA for the CDR3: TGTGCCAGCAGCCTGGCCTGGACGAAAGAGACCCAGTACTTC.

The chain has TRBV10-3 and TRBJ1-1, with D possibly being TRBD1 (5 bases). V was pared by 3 bases and J by 5 bases, with 25 bases between. This CDR3 contains 18 residues. CDR1 and CDR2 from the germline V gene are ENHRY and SYGVKD. CDR3 in DNA: TGTGCCATCAGTGACCCCCGCGAGGGTAGGGTGAACAGGACTGAAGCTTTCTTT. It translates to CAISDPREGRVNRTEAFF.

The chain combines TRBV19 with TRBJ1-3; TRBD1 is a possible D gene (5 bases). The germline V and J ends were trimmed by 7 bases and 0 bases, with 13 bases remaining between them. CDR1 is LNHDA and CDR2 is SQIVND in the germline V gene (reference sequence). This CDR3 is 15 amino acids long. The CDR3 reads CASTQQVSSGNTIYF. Here the CDR3 DNA reads TGTGCCAGTACCCAACAGGTCAGCTCTGGAAACACCATATATTTT.

The chain is built from TRBV27 and TRBJ2-7; D might be TRBD1 or TRBD2, each matching 5 bases. Trimming stripped 0 bases from V and 3 bases from J, with 15 bases between. The CDR3 covers 16 residues. CDR1 is MNHEY, CDR2 SMNVEV, per germline (reference sequence). DNA of the CDR3: TGTGCCAGCAGTTTATCGATGGGGGAAACGAACTACGAGCAGTACTTC. Protein: CASSLSMGETNYEQYF.

CDR3 residues: CASSYEGKGLNTEAFF. CDR3 DNA sequence: TGTGCCAGCAGTTATGAGGGTAAAGGATTGAACACTGAAGCTTTCTTT. The chain is built from TRBV6-2 or TRBV6-3 and TRBJ1-1; no clear D. The CDR3 extends over 16 amino acids. Trimming left V 3 bases short and J 0 bases short, with 14 bases between. Germline V CDR1 and CDR2: MNHEY, SVGEGT.

The gene calls are TRBV7-3 and TRBJ2-1, with D unclear. The CDR3 extends over 14 amino acids. Germline V gene sequence: CDR1 SGHTA, CDR2 FQGTGA. V lost 2 bases, J lost 9 bases, and 14 bases lay in between. CDR3 sequence reads: CASSLWAWNTEQFF. CDR3 nucleotide sequence: TGTGCCAGCAGCTTATGGGCGTGGAATACTGAGCAGTTCTTC.

The genes are TRBV5-4 and TRBJ2-1; TRBD1 matches at 7 bases. The length of the CDR3 is 17 residues. Germline CDR1 SGHNT, CDR2 YYREEE (reference sequence). V lost 1 base to trimming and J lost 3 bases; unmatched junction nucleotides: 10. CDR3 residues: CASSLKQGSGFYNEQFF. CDR3 nucleotide sequence: TGTGCCAGCAGCTTGAAACAGGGGTCGGGGTTCTACAATGAGCAGTTCTTC. The full variable domain, completed using reference TRBV5-4 and TRBJ2-1, is ETGVTQSPTHLIKTRGQQVTLRCSSQSGHNTVSWYQQALGQGPQFIFQYYREEENGRGNFPPRFSGLQFPNYSSELNVNALELDDSALYLCASSLKQGSGFYNEQFFGPGTRLTVL.

The CDR3 here is CASSTWRSGNEQFF. CDR3 sequence (DNA): TGTGCCAGCAGCACCTGGAGGTCGGGCAATGAGCAGTTCTTC. The V call is TRBV5-8, the J call TRBJ2-1; tentatively, D is TRBD2 (5 bases). The CDR3 sequence is 14 residues long. CDR1 and CDR2 from the germline V gene are SGHTS and YDEGEE. V was trimmed by 4 bases and J by 6 bases, leaving 14 bases between them.